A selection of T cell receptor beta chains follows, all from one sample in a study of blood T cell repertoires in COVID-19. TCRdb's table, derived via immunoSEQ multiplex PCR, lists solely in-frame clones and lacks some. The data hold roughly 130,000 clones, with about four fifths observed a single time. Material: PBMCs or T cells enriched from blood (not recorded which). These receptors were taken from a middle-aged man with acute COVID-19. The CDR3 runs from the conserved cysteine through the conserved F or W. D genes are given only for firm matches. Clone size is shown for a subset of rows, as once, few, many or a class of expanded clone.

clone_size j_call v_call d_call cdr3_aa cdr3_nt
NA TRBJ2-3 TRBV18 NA CASSPIDGVAEADTQYF TGTGCCAGCTCCCCTATCGATGGAGTCGCGGAGGCAGATACGCAGTATTTT
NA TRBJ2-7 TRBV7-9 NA CASSNYNYEQYF TGTGCCAGCAGCAATTATAATTACGAGCAGTACTTC
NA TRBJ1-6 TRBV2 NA CASMDSLLLGNSPLHF TGTGCCAGCATGGACAGCTTGCTCCTGGGTAATTCACCCCTCCACTTT
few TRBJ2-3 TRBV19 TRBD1 CASSLGQGTDTQYF TGTGCCAGTAGTTTGGGACAGGGGACGGATACGCAGTATTTT
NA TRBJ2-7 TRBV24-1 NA CATSDPSFYEQYF TGTGCCACCAGTGACCCCTCGTTCTACGAGCAGTACTTC
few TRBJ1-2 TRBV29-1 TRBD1 CSVDQGGVTGYTF TGCAGCGTGGACCAAGGGGGCGTAACTGGCTACACCTTC
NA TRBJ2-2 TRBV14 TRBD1 CASSLWDSAANTGELFF TGTGCCAGCAGCCTGTGGGACAGCGCGGCGAACACCGGGGAGCTGTTTTTT
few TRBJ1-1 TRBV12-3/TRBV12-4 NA CASIMNTEAFF TGTGCCAGCATCATGAACACTGAAGCTTTCTTT
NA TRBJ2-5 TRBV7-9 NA CASSSTTEQETQYF TGTGCCAGCAGCTCGACGACAGAGCAAGAGACCCAGTACTTC
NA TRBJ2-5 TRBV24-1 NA CATSARGGETQYF TGTGCCACCAGTGCAAGGGGCGGAGAGACCCAGTACTTC
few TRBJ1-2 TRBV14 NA CASSHHVSYGYTF TGTGCCAGCAGCCACCACGTCAGCTATGGCTACACCTTC
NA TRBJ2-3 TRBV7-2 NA CASSGGGNRFTDTQYF TGTGCCAGCAGCGGCGGAGGTAACAGATTCACAGATACGCAGTATTTT
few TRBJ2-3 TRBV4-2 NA CASSQVARDTQYF TGTGCCAGCAGCCAGGTGGCGAGGGATACGCAGTATTTT
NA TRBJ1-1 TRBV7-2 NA CASSPTGTSQRTEAFF TGTGCCAGCAGCCCCACCGGGACATCGCAAAGGACTGAAGCTTTCTTT
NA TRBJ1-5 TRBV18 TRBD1 CASSGGTGYDQPQHF TGTGCCAGCTCCGGCGGGACAGGGTACGATCAGCCCCAGCATTTT
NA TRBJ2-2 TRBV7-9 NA CASTPGVSTGELFF TGTGCCAGCACCCCCGGGGTGTCCACCGGGGAGCTGTTTTTT
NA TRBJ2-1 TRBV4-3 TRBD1 CASSQRDRGITNRQFF TGCGCCAGCAGCCAACGGGACAGGGGTATAACGAATCGGCAGTTCTTC
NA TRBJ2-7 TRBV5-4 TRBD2 CASSLRASGGAPSYEQYF TGTGCCAGCAGCTTGAGGGCCAGCGGGGGGGCTCCTAGTTACGAGCAGTACTTC
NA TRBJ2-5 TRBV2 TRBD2 CASSVGREYQETQYF TGTGCCAGCAGTGTTGGGCGGGAGTACCAAGAGACCCAGTACTTC
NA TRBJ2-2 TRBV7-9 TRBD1 CASSLTRRTGRINTGELFF TGTGCCAGCAGCTTAACGCGCCGGACAGGAAGGATCAACACCGGGGAGCTGTTTTTT
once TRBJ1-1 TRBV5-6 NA CASSLTGGTEAFF TGTGCCAGCAGCTTGACGGGAGGGACTGAAGCTTTCTTT
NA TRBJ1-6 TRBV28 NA CASSPHGPIWGYNDSPLHF TGTGCCAGCAGTCCACACGGGCCCATTTGGGGCTATAATGATTCACCCCTCCACTTT
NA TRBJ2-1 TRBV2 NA CASNSRDTIYNEQFF TGTGCCAGCAACTCCCGGGACACCATCTACAATGAGCAGTTCTTC
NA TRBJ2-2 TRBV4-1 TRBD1 CASSQDGTGSTGELFF TGCGCCAGCAGCCAAGATGGGACAGGGAGCACCGGGGAGCTGTTTTTT
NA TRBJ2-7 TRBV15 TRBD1 CATSRAGTGGGEQYF TGTGCCACCAGCAGAGCGGGGACAGGGGGAGGCGAGCAGTACTTC
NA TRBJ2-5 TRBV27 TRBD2 CASSFFGGSGETQYF TGTGCCAGCAGTTTCTTTGGCGGGAGTGGTGAGACCCAGTACTTC
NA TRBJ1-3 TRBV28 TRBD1 CASAGTGVTSGNTIYF TGTGCCAGCGCGGGGACAGGGGTCACCTCTGGAAACACCATATATTTT
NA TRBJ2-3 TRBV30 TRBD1 CAWSRGLATDTQYF TGTGCCTGGTCCAGGGGGCTCGCCACAGATACGCAGTATTTT
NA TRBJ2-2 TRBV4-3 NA CASSPQYRAGTGELFF TGCGCCAGCAGCCCTCAATACAGGGCTGGCACCGGGGAGCTGTTTTTT
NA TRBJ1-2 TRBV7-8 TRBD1 CASSRLQGADGYTF TGTGCCAGCAGCCGCCTACAGGGGGCGGATGGCTACACCTTC
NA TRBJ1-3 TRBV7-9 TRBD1 CASSTVQGALTSGNTIYF TGTGCCAGCAGCACAGTCCAGGGGGCTTTGACTTCTGGAAACACCATATATTTT
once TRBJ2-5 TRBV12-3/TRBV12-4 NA CASSPKLRETQYF TGTGCCAGCAGCCCAAAGCTTCGGGAGACCCAGTACTTC
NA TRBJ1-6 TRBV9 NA CASSVNSDNSPLHF TGTGCCAGCAGCGTTAATAGCGATAATTCACCCCTCCACTTT
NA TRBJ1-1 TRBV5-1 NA CASSLEARPGDTEAFF TGCGCCAGCAGCTTGGAAGCCCGACCAGGGGACACTGAAGCTTTCTTT
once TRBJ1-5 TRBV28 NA CASSLFGGVGNQPQHF TGTGCCAGCAGTTTATTTGGGGGGGTTGGCAATCAGCCCCAGCATTTT
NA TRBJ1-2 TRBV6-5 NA CASSLRGFNYGYTF TGTGCCAGCAGTCTTAGGGGATTTAACTATGGCTACACCTTC
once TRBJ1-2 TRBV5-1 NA CASSLVPPRFRLGGYTF TGCGCCAGCAGCTTGGTGCCCCCACGGTTTCGGCTAGGTGGCTACACCTTC
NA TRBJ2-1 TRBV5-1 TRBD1 CASSIGTGGDEQFF TGCGCCAGCAGCATCGGGACAGGGGGCGATGAGCAGTTCTTC
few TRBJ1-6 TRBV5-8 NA CASSYRAADHF TGTGCCAGCAGCTATCGGGCAGCGGACCACTTT
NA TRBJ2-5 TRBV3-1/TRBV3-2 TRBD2 CASSRTSGGQETQYF TGTGCCAGCAGCCGGACTAGCGGGGGCCAAGAGACCCAGTACTTC